Below, one T cell receptor (beta chain) is given with its context. The record originates from a study of shared clonotypes between healthy human individuals. Germline V gives CDR1 SGHDN, CDR2 FVKESK. There are 15 residues in the CDR3. V dropped 2 bases and J dropped 1 base, with 12 bases sitting between them. The table came from immunoSEQ multiplex PCR; TCRdb's copy has only in-frame clones and leaves some out. The sample yields 800,000 to 950,000 clones, 90% to 98% seen once. Naivety among CD8 cells was defined by CD45RO negativity and positive CCR7 selection, thereby excluding terminally differentiated effector memory CD45RA+ cells.

The rearrangement joins TRBV14 to TRBJ2-7; D unresolved. This TCR came from a man aged 25 to 45 in good health. The sequenced sample consisted of naive CD8+ T cells sorted from blood. CDR3 in amino acids: CASSQQMGQSYEQYF. The CDR3 nucleotides read TGTGCCAGCAGCCAACAGATGGGCCAATCCTACGAGCAGTACTTC.